The next 13 T cell receptor beta chains were all read from a single sample in a study of sequential checkpoint blockade in melanoma (dated by TCRdb to about 2019). The treatment or condition tag for this specimen amounts to: randomized to nivolumab then ipilimumab (arm A) or the reverse (arm B). The method behind the library was the immunoSEQ multiplex PCR assay. TCRdb limited this immuneACCESS table to in-frame rearrangements with V and J called. A share of clones is missing; checked studies link under half to unresolved V genes, and the rest is unexplained. For this sample the table gives under 7,500 clones, of which 22% were detected only once. The ten largest make up around 10% of the sample. The sequencing here drew on tumor tissue (inferred from file names), taken from a patient given nivolumab and ipilimumab in sequence. The receptors originated from a human donor with melanoma.

The sample holds many counts of this clone. The J gene is TRBJ2-2, the V gene TRBV11-3, with 7 nucleotides matching TRBD1. The germline gives CDR1 SGHNT, CDR2 YENEEA. V trimming: 3 bases; J trimming: 8 bases; junction bases outside the gene matches: 9. This CDR3 region has 15 residues. CDR3: CASSFRDSGSGELFF. CDR3 DNA: TGTGCCAGCAGCTTCAGGGACAGTGGATCAGGGGAGCTGTTTTTT.

This chain uses TRBV23-1 with TRBJ2-7; no firm D call. TRBV23-1 is known as an ORF, though its function is uncertain. V was shortened by 6 bases and J by 3 bases, with 12 bases between the two germline ends. The CDR3 is made up of 13 amino acids. In DNA form, the CDR3 reads TGCGCCAGCAGCTTGAGCTCTCGCTACGAGCAGTACTTC. Its protein product is CASSLSSRYEQYF.

This sequence joins TRBV19 and TRBJ1-1; no definite D call. This CDR3 is 12 amino acids long. Germline CDR1 is LNHDA and CDR2 is SQIVND (reference sequence). Trimming cost V 7 bases and J 5 bases, with 11 bases left between them. The CDR3 DNA reads as TGTGCCAGTAATAGACTCGGGACTGAAGCTTTCTTT. Translation: CASNRLGTEAFF.

The gene calls are TRBV1 and TRBJ2-3; TRBD1, the D gene given by the table, was not confirmed from the DNA. TRBV1 corresponds to a pseudogene. CDR3 length equals 18 residues. The CDR3 sequence: CASSQDLWAGQSTDTQYF. CDR3 sequence (DNA): TGCGCCAGCAGCCAAGATCTCTGGGCTGGCCAATCCACAGATACGCAGTATTTT.

V gene TRBV19 combines with J gene TRBJ1-5; 8 bases map to TRBD1. J was trimmed by 2 bases and V by 5 bases; bases with no gene match: 5. CDR3 length: 15 amino acids. Germline CDR1 reads LNHDA; CDR2 reads SQIVND (reference sequence). CDR3 nucleotide sequence: TGTGCCAGTAGTTCACTGACAGGGGGCAATCAGCCCCAGCATTTT. Amino acid sequence: CASSSLTGGNQPQHF.

This clone was counted at least ten times. The chain recombines TRBV11-3 with TRBJ1-1; D might be TRBD1 (5 bases). The CDR3 spans 14 residues. The germline CDR1 and CDR2 sequences are SGHNT and YENEEA. V was clipped by 2 bases and J by 6 bases, with 13 bases between them. The CDR3 DNA is TGTGCCAGCAGCTTATACCAGGGAGAGGCTGAAGCTTTCTTT. Protein sequence: CASSLYQGEAEAFF.

This clone was picked up a small number of times. The chain combines TRBV7-2 with TRBJ1-2, with 9 bases identical to TRBD1. The CDR3 consists of 13 residues. V shed 3 bases and J 6 bases; nucleotides not matched to a gene: 2. From germline, CDR1 is SGHTA and CDR2 FQGNSA. The CDR3 is CASSFGTGNGYTF. CDR3 DNA: TGTGCCAGCAGCTTCGGGACAGGGAATGGCTACACCTTC.

This sequence joins TRBV11-3 and TRBJ2-7; D remains ambiguous. Germline assignment: CDR1 SGHNT and CDR2 YENEEA. V lost 1 base and J lost 5, with 12 bases in between. The CDR3 extends over 14 amino acids. In DNA form, the CDR3 reads TGTGCCAGCAGCTTAGGGTCGCATCGTCACGAGCAGTACTTC. Translated, it gives CASSLGSHRHEQYF.

Here the CDR3 reads CASSLSLAGDPDTQYF. The CDR3 region has the DNA TGTGCCAGCAGCTTAAGCTTAGCGGGAGATCCAGATACGCAGTATTTT. The genes are TRBV11-3 and TRBJ2-3; 9 bases map to TRBD2. With V trimmed by 2 bases and J by 4 bases, 7 bases remained unmatched. The CDR3 has 16 residues. Germline assignment: CDR1 SGHNT and CDR2 YENEEA.

Only a few counts were recorded for this clone. V and J are TRBV6-8 and TRBJ2-3, with a possible D match to TRBD2 (5 bases). The V end lost 7 bases, the J end lost 10 bases, and 15 bases lay between the germline ends. The CDR3 totals 12 residues. Germline values: CDR1 MNHGY, CDR2 SAAAGT. CDR3 region: CASTPGVASQYF. The CDR3 nucleotides are TGTGCCAGCACCCCGGGCGTAGCGTCGCAGTATTTT.

This clone was seen only a few times. CDR3 DNA: TGTGCCAGCAGTACCCTGGGACGGGAACCTGGCTACACCTTC. Its translation: CASSTLGREPGYTF. The J gene is TRBJ1-2, the V gene TRBV6-8, with D tentatively TRBD1 (5 bases). The germline V gene encodes CDR1 MNHGY and CDR2 SAAAGT. Trimming left V 5 bases short and J 7 bases short, with 17 bases between. The CDR3 runs 14 residues.

The chain is built from TRBV19 and TRBJ1-1, with D perhaps matching TRBD1 (6 bases). Germline CDR1 is LNHDA and CDR2 is SQIVND (reference sequence). The V and J ends lost 5 bases and 2 bases respectively, with 12 bases between them. CDR3 length: 14 residues. In DNA, the CDR3 is TGTGCCAGTAGTTTCGGACAGTCTAACACTGAAGCTTTCTTT. It encodes CASSFGQSNTEAFF.

The chain carries TRBV11-3 and TRBJ1-1; 8 nucleotides align to TRBD1. J lost 5 bases, V lost 6 bases, and 11 bases had no gene match. CDR1 is SGHNT and CDR2 is YENEEA in the germline V gene. This CDR3 has 15 residues. For the CDR3, the DNA is TGTGCCAGCAGTCACACCGAGTGGACAGGGACTGAAGCTTTCTTT. Its protein product is CASSHTEWTGTEAFF.